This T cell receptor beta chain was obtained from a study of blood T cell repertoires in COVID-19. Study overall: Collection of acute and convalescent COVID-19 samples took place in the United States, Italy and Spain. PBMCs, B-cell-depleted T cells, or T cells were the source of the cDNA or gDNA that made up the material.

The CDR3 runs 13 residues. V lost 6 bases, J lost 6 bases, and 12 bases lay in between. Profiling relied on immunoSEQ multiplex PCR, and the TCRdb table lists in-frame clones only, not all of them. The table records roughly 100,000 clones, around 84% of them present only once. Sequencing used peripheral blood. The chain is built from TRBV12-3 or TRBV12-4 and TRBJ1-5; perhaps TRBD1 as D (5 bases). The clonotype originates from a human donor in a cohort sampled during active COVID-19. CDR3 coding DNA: TGTGCCAGCAGCCGACAGTTTTCTCAGCCCCAGCATTTT. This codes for CASSRQFSQPQHF.